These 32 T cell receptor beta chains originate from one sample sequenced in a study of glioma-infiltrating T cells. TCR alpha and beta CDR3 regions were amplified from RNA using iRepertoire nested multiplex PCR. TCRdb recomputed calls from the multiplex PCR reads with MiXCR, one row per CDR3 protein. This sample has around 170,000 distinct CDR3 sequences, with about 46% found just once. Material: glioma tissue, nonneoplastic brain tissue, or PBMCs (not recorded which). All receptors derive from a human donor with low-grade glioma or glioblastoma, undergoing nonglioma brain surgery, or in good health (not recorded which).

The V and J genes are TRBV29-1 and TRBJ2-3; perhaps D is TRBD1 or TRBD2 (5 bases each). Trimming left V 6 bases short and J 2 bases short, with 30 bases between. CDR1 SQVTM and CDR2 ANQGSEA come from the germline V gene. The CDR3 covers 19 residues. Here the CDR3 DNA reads TGCAGCGTCGATAAGGGACGGGGTTTGCCTGGGTCCCTCACAGATACGCAGTATTTT. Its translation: CSVDKGRGLPGSLTDTQYF.

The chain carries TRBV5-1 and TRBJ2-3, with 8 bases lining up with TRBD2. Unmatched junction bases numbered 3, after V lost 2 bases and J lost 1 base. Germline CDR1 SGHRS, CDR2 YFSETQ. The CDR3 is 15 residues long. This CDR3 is CASSFATSGTDTQYF. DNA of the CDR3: TGCGCCAGCAGCTTTGCGACTAGCGGCACAGATACGCAGTATTTT.

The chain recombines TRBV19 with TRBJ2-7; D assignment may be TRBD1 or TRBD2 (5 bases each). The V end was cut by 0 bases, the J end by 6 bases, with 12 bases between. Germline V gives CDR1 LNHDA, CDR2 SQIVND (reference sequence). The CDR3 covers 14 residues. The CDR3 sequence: CASSIDGASSEQYF. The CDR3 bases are TGTGCCAGTAGTATAGACGGGGCTTCGAGCGAGCAGTACTTC.

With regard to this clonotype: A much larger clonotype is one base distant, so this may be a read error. CDR3 in DNA: TGCAGTGCTAACGGGCAGGGGGCGGACTACGAGCAGTACTTC. Translation gives CSANGQGADYEQYF. V usage is TRBV20-1 and J usage is TRBJ2-7, with 8 bases fitting TRBD1. The junction had 8 bases not matched to a gene; V was cut back by 4 bases and J by 3 bases. The germline V gene encodes CDR1 DFQATT and CDR2 SNEGSKA (reference sequence). The CDR3 covers 14 residues.

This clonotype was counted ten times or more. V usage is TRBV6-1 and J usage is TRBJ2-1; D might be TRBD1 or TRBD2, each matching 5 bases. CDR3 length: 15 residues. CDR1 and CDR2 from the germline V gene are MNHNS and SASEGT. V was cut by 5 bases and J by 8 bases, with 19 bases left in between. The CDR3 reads CASSQGPSSLDEQFF. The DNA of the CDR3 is TGTGCCAGCAGTCAGGGACCCTCTAGTCTCGATGAGCAGTTCTTC.

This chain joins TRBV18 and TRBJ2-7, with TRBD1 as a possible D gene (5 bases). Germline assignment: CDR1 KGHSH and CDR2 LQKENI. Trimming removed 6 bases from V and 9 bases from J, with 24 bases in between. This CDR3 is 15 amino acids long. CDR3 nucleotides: TGTGCCAGCTCCTATCGCTCAGGGCTCTTAACCGGGCAGTACTTC. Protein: CASSYRSGLLTGQYF.

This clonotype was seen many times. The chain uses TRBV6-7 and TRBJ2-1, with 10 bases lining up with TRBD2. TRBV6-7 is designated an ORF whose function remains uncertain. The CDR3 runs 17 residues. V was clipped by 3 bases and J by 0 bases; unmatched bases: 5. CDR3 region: CASSYWLAGVSYNEQFF. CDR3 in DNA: TGTGCCAGCAGTTATTGGCTAGCGGGAGTCTCCTACAATGAGCAGTTCTTC.

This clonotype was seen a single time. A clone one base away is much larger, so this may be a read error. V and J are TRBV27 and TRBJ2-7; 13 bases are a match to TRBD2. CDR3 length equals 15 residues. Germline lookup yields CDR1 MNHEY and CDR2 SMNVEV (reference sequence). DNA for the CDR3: TGTGCCAGAAGTTTGACTAGCGGGGGGCCCTACGAGCAGTACTTC. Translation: CARSLTSGGPYEQYF.

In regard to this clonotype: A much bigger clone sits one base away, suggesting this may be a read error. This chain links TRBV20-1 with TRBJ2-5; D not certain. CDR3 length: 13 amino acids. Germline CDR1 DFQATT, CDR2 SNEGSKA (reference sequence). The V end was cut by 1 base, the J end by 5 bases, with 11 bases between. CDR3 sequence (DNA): TGCAGTGCTAGAGGTCCGGGTGAGGAGACCCAGTACTTC. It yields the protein CSARGPGEETQYF.

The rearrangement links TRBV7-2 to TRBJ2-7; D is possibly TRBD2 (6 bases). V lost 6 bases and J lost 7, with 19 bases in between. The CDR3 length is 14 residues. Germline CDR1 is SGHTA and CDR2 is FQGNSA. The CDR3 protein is CASSPRTIESEQYF. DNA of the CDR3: TGTGCCAGCAGTCCGAGGACTATTGAGTCAGAGCAGTACTTC.

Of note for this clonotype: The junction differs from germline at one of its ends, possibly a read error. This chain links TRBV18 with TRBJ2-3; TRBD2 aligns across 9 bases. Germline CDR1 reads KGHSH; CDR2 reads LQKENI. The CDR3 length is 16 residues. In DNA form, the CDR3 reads TGTGCCAGCTCACGGAGACTAGCGGTTAACACAGGTACGCAGTATTTT. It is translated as CASSRRLAVNTGTQYF. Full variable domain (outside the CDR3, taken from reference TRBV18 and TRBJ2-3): NAGVMQNPRHLVRRRGQEARLRCSPMKGHSHVYWYRQLPEEGLKFMVYLQKENIIDESGMPKERFSAEFPKEGPSILRIQQVVRGDSAAYFCASSRRLAVNTGTQYFGPGTRLTVL.

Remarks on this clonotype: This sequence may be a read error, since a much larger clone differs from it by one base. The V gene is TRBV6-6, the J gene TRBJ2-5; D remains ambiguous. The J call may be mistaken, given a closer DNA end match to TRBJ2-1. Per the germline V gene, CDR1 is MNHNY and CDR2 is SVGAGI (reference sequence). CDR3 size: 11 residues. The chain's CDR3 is CASSKDNEQFF. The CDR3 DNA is TGTGCCAGCAGCAAAGATAATGAGCAGTTCTTC.

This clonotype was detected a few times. The CDR3 bases are TGTGCCAGCAGCTTCTCGACTAGCGGGAACTACGAGCAGTACTTC. It yields the protein CASSFSTSGNYEQYF. This rearrangement joins TRBV7-2 to TRBJ2-7; TRBD2 matches at 11 bases. The CDR3 totals 15 residues. V was clipped by 3 bases and J by 3 bases; unmatched bases: 4. Germline V lookup: CDR1 SGHTA, CDR2 FQGNSA.

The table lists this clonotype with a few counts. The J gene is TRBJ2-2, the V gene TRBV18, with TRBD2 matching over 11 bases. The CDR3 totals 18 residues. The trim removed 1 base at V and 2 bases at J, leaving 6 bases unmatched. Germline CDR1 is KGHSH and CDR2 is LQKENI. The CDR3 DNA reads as TGTGCCAGCTCACCACAACTAGCGGGAGCGGGAAACACCGGGGAGCTGTTTTTT. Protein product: CASSPQLAGAGNTGELFF.

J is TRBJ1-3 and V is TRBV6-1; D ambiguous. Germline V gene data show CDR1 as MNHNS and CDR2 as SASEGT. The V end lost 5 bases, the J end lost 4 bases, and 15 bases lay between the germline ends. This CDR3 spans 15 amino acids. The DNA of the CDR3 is TGTGCCAGCAGTTTCGCCAGTCTCTCAGGAAACACCATATATTTT. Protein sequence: CASSFASLSGNTIYF.

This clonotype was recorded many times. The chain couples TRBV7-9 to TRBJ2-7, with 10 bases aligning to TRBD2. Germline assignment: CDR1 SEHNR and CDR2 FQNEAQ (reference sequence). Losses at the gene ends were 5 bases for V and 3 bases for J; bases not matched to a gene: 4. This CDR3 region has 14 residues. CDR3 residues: CASSIGLADYEQYF. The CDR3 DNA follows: TGTGCCAGCAGCATTGGACTAGCGGACTACGAGCAGTACTTC.

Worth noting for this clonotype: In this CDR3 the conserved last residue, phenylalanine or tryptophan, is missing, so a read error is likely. In DNA form, the CDR3 reads TGTGCCAGCACCACTTCAGATACGCAGTATTCT. Translating it yields CASTTSDTQYS. The chain carries TRBV28 and TRBJ2-3; no firm D call. V gave up 7 bases and J gave up 4 bases, with 6 bases separating them. The CDR3 has 11 amino acids. In germline, CDR1 is MDHEN, CDR2 SYDVKM.

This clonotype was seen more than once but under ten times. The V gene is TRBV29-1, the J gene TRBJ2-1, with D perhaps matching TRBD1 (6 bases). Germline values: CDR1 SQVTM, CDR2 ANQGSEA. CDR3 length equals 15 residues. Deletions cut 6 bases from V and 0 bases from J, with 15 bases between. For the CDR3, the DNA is TGCAGCGTGCCCTGGGGGCCAAGCTCCTACAATGAGCAGTTCTTC. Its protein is CSVPWGPSSYNEQFF.

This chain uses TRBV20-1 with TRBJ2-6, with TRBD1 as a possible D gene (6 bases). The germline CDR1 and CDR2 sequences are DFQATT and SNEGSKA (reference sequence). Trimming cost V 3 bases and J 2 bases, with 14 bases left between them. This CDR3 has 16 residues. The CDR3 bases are TGCAGTGCTAGGGACAGCGGATATCCTGGGGCCAACGTCCTGACTTTC. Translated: CSARDSGYPGANVLTF.

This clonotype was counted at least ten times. CDR3 region: CATRGTSGSTDTQYF. The CDR3 DNA reads TGTGCCACCAGGGGGACTAGCGGGAGCACAGATACGCAGTATTTT. V usage is TRBV24-1 and J usage is TRBJ2-3, with TRBD2 matching over 12 bases. V dropped 7 bases and J dropped 0; count of bases not matched to a gene: 1. Germline loops: CDR1 KGHDR, CDR2 SFDVKD. CDR3 length: 15 amino acids.

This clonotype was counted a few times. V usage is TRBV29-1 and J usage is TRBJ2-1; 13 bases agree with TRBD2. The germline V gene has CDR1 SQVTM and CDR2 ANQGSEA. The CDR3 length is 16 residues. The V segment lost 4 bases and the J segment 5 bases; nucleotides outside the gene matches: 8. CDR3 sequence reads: CSVAQGLAGSDNEQFF. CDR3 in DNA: TGCAGCGTTGCACAGGGACTAGCGGGGTCGGACAATGAGCAGTTCTTC.

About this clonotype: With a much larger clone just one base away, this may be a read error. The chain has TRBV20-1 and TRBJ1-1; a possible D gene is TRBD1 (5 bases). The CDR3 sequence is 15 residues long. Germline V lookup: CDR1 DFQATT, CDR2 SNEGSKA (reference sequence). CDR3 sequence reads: CSARPAGRLKTEAFF. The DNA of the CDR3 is TGCAGTGCTAGACCTGCGGGACGGTTGAAAACTGAAGCTTTCTTT.

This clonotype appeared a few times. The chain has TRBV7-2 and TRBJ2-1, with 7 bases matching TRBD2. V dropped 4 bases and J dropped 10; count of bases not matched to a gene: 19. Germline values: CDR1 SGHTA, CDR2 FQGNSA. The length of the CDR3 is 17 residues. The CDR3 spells CASSSGGFVGGPGEQFF. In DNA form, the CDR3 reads TGTGCCAGCAGCTCGGGCGGGTTTGTGGGAGGGCCAGGAGAGCAGTTCTTC.

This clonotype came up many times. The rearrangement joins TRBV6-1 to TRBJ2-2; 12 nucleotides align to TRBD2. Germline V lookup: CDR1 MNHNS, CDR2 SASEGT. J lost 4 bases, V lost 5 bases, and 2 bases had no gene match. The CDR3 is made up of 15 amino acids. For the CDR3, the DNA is TGTGCCAGCAGTCCGACTAGCGGGAGCACCGGGGAGCTGTTTTTT. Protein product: CASSPTSGSTGELFF.

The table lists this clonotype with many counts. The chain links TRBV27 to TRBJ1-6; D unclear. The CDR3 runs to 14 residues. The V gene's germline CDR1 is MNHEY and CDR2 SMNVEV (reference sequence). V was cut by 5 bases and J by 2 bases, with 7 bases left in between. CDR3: CASSKAAYNSPLHF. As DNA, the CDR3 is TGTGCCAGCAGTAAGGCCGCCTATAATTCACCCCTCCACTTT.

DNA of the CDR3: TGTGCCAGCAGTGAATCACCAGGTCCTCACGAGCAGTACTTC. Translation: CASSESPGPHEQYF. The rearrangement joins TRBV2 to TRBJ2-7; no firm D call. Germline CDR1 SNHLY, CDR2 FYNNEI. This CDR3 contains 14 residues. Trimming took off 2 bases at V and 5 bases at J, with 13 bases between the two ends. Full variable domain (remainder filled in from reference TRBV2 and TRBJ2-7): EPEVTQTPSHQVTQMGQEVILRCVPISNHLYFYWYRQILGQKVEFLVSFYNNEISEKSEIFDDQFSVERPDGSNFTLKIRSTKLEDSAMYFCASSESPGPHEQYFGPGTRLTVT.

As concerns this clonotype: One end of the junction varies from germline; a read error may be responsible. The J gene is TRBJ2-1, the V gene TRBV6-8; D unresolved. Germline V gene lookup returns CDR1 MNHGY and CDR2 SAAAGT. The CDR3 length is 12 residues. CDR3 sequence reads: CASIRTRNEHFF. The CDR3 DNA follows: TGTGCCAGCATCCGAACCCGCAATGAGCATTTCTTC.

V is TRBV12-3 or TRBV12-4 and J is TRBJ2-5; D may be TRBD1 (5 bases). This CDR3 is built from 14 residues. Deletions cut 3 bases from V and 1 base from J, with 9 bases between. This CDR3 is CASSFVGVQETQYF. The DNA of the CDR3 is TGTGCCAGCAGTTTTGTAGGGGTCCAAGAGACCCAGTACTTC.

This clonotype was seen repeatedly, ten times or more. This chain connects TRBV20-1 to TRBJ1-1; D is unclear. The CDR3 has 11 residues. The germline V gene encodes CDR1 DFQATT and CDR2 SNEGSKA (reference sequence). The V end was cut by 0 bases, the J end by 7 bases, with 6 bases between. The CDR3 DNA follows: TGCAGTGCTAGAGAAACCATTGAAGCTTTCTTT. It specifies CSARETIEAFF.

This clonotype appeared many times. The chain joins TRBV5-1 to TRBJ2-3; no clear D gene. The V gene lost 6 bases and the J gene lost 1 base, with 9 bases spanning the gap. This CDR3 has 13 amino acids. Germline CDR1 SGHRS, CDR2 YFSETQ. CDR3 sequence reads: CASKRVGTDTQYF. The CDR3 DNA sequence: TGCGCCAGCAAGCGAGTAGGCACAGATACGCAGTATTTT.

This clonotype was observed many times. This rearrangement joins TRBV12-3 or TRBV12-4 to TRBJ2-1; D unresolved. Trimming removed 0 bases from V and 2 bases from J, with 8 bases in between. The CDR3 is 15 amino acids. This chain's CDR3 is CASSLADDAYNEQFF. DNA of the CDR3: TGTGCCAGCAGTTTAGCCGATGACGCCTACAATGAGCAGTTCTTC.

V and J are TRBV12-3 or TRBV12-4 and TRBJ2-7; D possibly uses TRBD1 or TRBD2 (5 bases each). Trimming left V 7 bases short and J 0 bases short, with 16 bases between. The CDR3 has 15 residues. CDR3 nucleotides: TGTGCCAGCACCCTCGGGGCCCCCAGCTCCTACGAGCAGTACTTC. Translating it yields CASTLGAPSSYEQYF.